This T cell receptor beta chain is drawn from a study of OX40 agonist ivuxolimab in advanced cancers. At the level of the study: While on treatment, patients had intravenous ivuxolimab at 0.01 to 10 mg/kg every 2 weeks. A history of anti-PD-1, anti-PD-L1 or anti-CTLA-4 therapy was acceptable, and around 36% had some.

In germline, CDR1 is MDHEN, CDR2 SYDVKM. The CDR3 consists of 15 residues. V dropped 4 bases and J dropped 4; count of bases not matched to a gene: 7. The protocol was immunoSEQ multiplex PCR, while the TCRdb copy is restricted to in-frame clones and leaves out a portion. The sample includes more than 50,000 clones, just over 90% seen only once; the top ten take 18%. At baseline, cycle 4 day 1, and cycle 7 day 1, blood was sampled. The study's findings and limits: Clones of CD4+ and CD8+ blood T cells grew by week 6 at doses of 0.1 to 3.0 mg/kg.

This clone was found once. Its antigen is as yet unknown. The sequenced sample was CD4+ or CD8+ T cells sorted from blood, obtained in a trial of the OX40 agonist ivuxolimab. This TCR was recovered from an adult with an advanced solid tumor such as melanoma, head and neck, liver or kidney cancer. The chain recombines TRBV28 with TRBJ1-2, with TRBD1 identical over 9 bases. CDR3 nucleotide sequence: TGTGCCAGCAGTTCCGAGGGACAGGGTATCTATGGCTACACCTTC. Amino acids: CASSSEGQGIYGYTF.